The rows below give T cell receptor beta chains drawn from one sample of a study of shared T cell receptors in the human thymus. Produced via immunoSEQ multiplex PCR; TCRdb's table is partial and in-frame only. The table has 500,000 to 550,000 clones, 75% to 80% seen once. This same sample was also taken into another study, of human thymus T cells.

Sequencing was performed on thymocytes. Receptor source: a boy under two years old with a congenital heart defect. Each CDR3 is given with its conserved first and last residue. A D gene is named only where the DNA matches it firmly. Clone size is shown for a subset of rows, as once, few, many or a class of expanded clone.

clone_size	v_call	d_call	j_call	cdr3_nt	cdr3_aa
once	TRBV6-1	-	TRBJ1-2	TGTGCCAGCAGTGAATCGGCAGGGGACGGCTACACCTTC	CASSESAGDGYTF
-	TRBV25-1	-	TRBJ2-7	TGTGCCAGCAGTGAAGGGGGCCATCGCCTCCCTTCCTACGAGCAGTACTTC	CASSEGGHRLPSYEQYF
-	TRBV4-3	TRBD2	TRBJ2-1	TGCGCCAGCAGCCAAGATGGATACGGGACTAGCGTTCACAATGAGCAGTTCTTC	CASSQDGYGTSVHNEQFF
-	TRBV9	-	TRBJ2-7	TGTGCCAGCGGCGTAGGAGCTAGTAGCTACGAGCAGTACTTC	CASGVGASSYEQYF
-	TRBV6-4	TRBD2	TRBJ2-5	TGTGCCAGCAGTCGACCCCTAGCGCCGGGAGGGGAGACCCAGTACTTC	CASSRPLAPGGETQYF
-	TRBV11-2	TRBD2	TRBJ2-2	TGTGCCAGCAGCTACCAAGCGGGAGTCGAGGCCGGGGAGCTGTTTTTT	CASSYQAGVEAGELFF
-	TRBV2	TRBD2	TRBJ2-4	TGTGCCAGCAGCGTTAGCGGGTTCGCGGAAAACATTCAGTACTTC	CASSVSGFAENIQYF
-	TRBV28	-	TRBJ2-1	TGTGCCAGCAGTTCCGGGATTTACAATGAGCAGTTCTTC	CASSSGIYNEQFF
-	TRBV15	TRBD2	TRBJ2-1	TGTGCCACCAGCCATCGGACAGCGGGAGGGCCAGGGGAGCAGTTCTTC	CATSHRTAGGPGEQFF
-	TRBV28	TRBD2	TRBJ2-5	TGTGCCAGCAGTATGGGACTAGCGGGAGCAGGGACCCAGTACTTC	CASSMGLAGAGTQYF
-	TRBV10-3	-	TRBJ2-7	TGTGCCATCAGTGACCCCCAGGGTAGCGGAAATTACGAGCAGTACTTC	CAISDPQGSGNYEQYF
once	TRBV25-1	-	TRBJ2-1	TGTGCCAGCAGTGCTCCGGAGGGCTTCAATGAGCAGTTCTTC	CASSAPEGFNEQFF
once	TRBV6-5	-	TRBJ2-1	TGTGCCAGCAGTTACCCCGGGAGCTCCTACAATGAGCAGTTCTTC	CASSYPGSSYNEQFF
-	TRBV7-9	-	TRBJ1-2	TGTGCCAGCAGCTTAGGAAAGTTTGATAGTTACGGTAACTATGGCTACACCTTC	CASSLGKFDSYGNYGYTF
-	TRBV7-9	TRBD1	TRBJ1-2	TGTGCCAGCAGCCCTTTATCTGGACAGGGGTATGGAGGCTACACCTTC	CASSPLSGQGYGGYTF
-	TRBV5-1	TRBD2	TRBJ2-1	TGCGCCAGCAGCCCACTCTTCCGGACTAGCGGGAGGGGGGGTGAGCAGTTCTTC	CASSPLFRTSGRGGEQFF
-	TRBV28	TRBD2	TRBJ2-1	TGTGCCAGCAGCTATCGCGGGAGTTCCTACAATGAGCAGTTCTTC	CASSYRGSSYNEQFF
few	TRBV21-1	-	TRBJ2-7	TGTGCCAGCAGAACCGGGACAGGTCGTTACGAGCAGTACTTC	CASRTGTGRYEQYF
-	TRBV30	-	TRBJ1-1	TGTGCCTCAGCTGAACGGACAGAAGCGAACACTGAAGCTTTCTTT	CASAERTEANTEAFF
-	TRBV5-6	TRBD1	TRBJ1-4	TGTGCCAGCAGCTTGGACAGGGGGGTAGAAAAACTGTTTTTT	CASSLDRGVEKLFF
-	TRBV5-4	-	TRBJ2-2	TGTGCCAGCAGCTTGGAGCCCCCCGGGGAGCTGTTTTTT	CASSLEPPGELFF
-	TRBV30	-	TRBJ2-4	TGTGCCTGGGGACAGCAACCCAAAAACATTCAGTACTTC	CAWGQQPKNIQYF
-	TRBV6-6	TRBD2	TRBJ2-5	TGTGCCAGCAGTCCGAGCGGGAGTGGGGAGACCCAGTACTTC	CASSPSGSGETQYF
-	TRBV15	-	TRBJ2-1	TGTGCCACCAGCAATTACGCGACCTACAATGAGCAGTTCTTC	CATSNYATYNEQFF
once	TRBV10-2	TRBD2	TRBJ2-1	TGCGCCAGTCCCTGGGAGGGGAGGACGAATGAGCAGTTCTTC	CASPWEGRTNEQFF
-	TRBV4-1	TRBD2	TRBJ2-2	TGCGCCAGCAGCCCCTTTGGCGGGAGGTTCACCGGGGAGCTGTTTTTT	CASSPFGGRFTGELFF
once	TRBV29-1	TRBD1	TRBJ1-1	TGCAGCGTTTTTATAGGGACAGGGGCCACTGAAGCTTTCTTT	CSVFIGTGATEAFF
-	TRBV10-3	-	TRBJ2-2	TGTGCCATCAGTGCTGGGGGCAGCGGGGAGCTGTTTTTT	CAISAGGSGELFF
-	TRBV19	TRBD1	TRBJ1-1	TGTGCCAGTAGTTTCCGGGACAGGGGGCTCGGGGACACTGAAGCTTTCTTT	CASSFRDRGLGDTEAFF
-	TRBV4-1	-	TRBJ1-4	TGCGCCAGCAGCCAAGATGGGGCAGGTGGCCGTGAAAAACTGTTTTTT	CASSQDGAGGREKLFF
-	TRBV6-5	-	TRBJ2-1	TGTGCCAGCAAGAGACTAGGGGACAATGAGCAGTTCTTC	CASKRLGDNEQFF
-	TRBV7-9	-	TRBJ1-3	TGTGCCAGCAGCGGCTTATGGGCAGGGGCCTCCATCTCTGGAAACACCATATATTTT	CASSGLWAGASISGNTIYF
-	TRBV6-5	-	TRBJ2-7	TGTGCCACCCGGGCCAGGGTGATAGGCGAGCAGTACTTC	CATRARVIGEQYF
-	TRBV29-1	TRBD2	TRBJ2-3	TGCAGCGTTGACAAGGCGGCGGGAGGGTTCACAGATACGCAGTATTTT	CSVDKAAGGFTDTQYF
-	TRBV30	TRBD2	TRBJ2-7	TGTGCCTGGAGTGTATACCTAGCGGACTCCTACGAGCAGTACTTC	CAWSVYLADSYEQYF